Sequencing of this T cell receptor (beta chain) was carried out in a study of blood T cell repertoires in COVID-19. Study-wide background: PBMCs, B-cell-depleted T cells, or T cells were the source of the cDNA or gDNA that made up the material.

Only a few counts were recorded for this clone. The CDR3 is made up of 13 amino acids. Germline CDR1 reads SEHNR; CDR2 reads FQNEAQ (reference sequence). Trimming at V came to 7 bases and at J to 1 base, leaving 3 bases not matched to a gene. Methods used by the authors: It was from reference gene primer amplification that nucleated cell counts were estimated. Method: immunoSEQ multiplex PCR; TCRdb's copy keeps in-frame clones and lacks some. The D gene and trimming were derived from the DNA, and the V and J assignments and clone size from that table. The data show 130,000 or so clones, with roughly 77% seen just once and 16% held by the top ten.

Sample: peripheral blood. The TCR sequence derives from a man between 60 and 75 years old with active or convalescent COVID-19. The chain uses TRBV7-9 and TRBJ1-2; 7 bases map to TRBD1. CDR3 sequence (DNA): TGTGCCAGCACCGACAGGGTTAACTATGGCTACACCTTC. Its protein is CASTDRVNYGYTF.